This TCR beta chain was sequenced for a study of OX40 agonist ivuxolimab in advanced cancers. General study points: Among the least clonally expanded were partial responders at 0.1-3.0 mg/kg.

Germline lookup yields CDR1 SEHNR and CDR2 FQNEAQ (reference sequence). V lost 11 bases, J lost 5 bases, and 9 bases lay in between. This CDR3 has 10 amino acids. The assay was immunoSEQ multiplex PCR, and TCRdb's table has in-frame clones only and misses some. The data contain some 100,000 clones, around 90% of them seen just once; the ten biggest clones take up 0.7% to 1%. On this clone itself: What it recognizes is unknown.

The sample was CD4+ or CD8+ T cells sorted from blood, taken in a trial of the OX40 agonist ivuxolimab. The chain couples TRBV7-9 to TRBJ2-5; D not resolved. The receptor's source is an adult with an advanced solid tumor such as melanoma, head and neck, liver or kidney cancer. The CDR3 sequence: CAWSRETQYF. The CDR3 bases are TGTGCCTGGTCCCGGGAGACCCAGTACTTC.